Listed here are 21 T cell receptor beta chains from one sample, sequenced in a study of cytomegalovirus exposure and HLA in healthy donors. This PCR relied on a set of 60 Vbeta primers and 13 Jbeta primers. Repertoires were generated with immunoSEQ multiplex PCR, while TCRdb's copy carries only in-frame clones and drops some. The sample yields roughly 100,000 clones, about an eighth seen once. Sequenced sample: PBMCs. The receptor set was obtained from a man aged 40-50 years in good health and CMV-seropositive.

The gene calls are TRBV15 and TRBJ1-5, with a tentative D call TRBD1 (6 bases). Germline CDR1 LNHNV, CDR2 YYDKDF (reference sequence). The CDR3 extends over 16 amino acids. V was pared by 0 bases and J by 11 bases, with 20 bases between. This CDR3 reads CATSRDQHTAEGAQHF. The CDR3 nucleotides read TGTGCCACCAGCAGAGATCAGCACACCGCCGAGGGGGCCCAGCATTTT.

This sequence joins TRBV13 and TRBJ2-7; 7 nucleotides align to TRBD2. CDR3 length: 17 residues. Germline loops: CDR1 PRHDT, CDR2 FYEKMQ (reference sequence). With V trimmed by 0 bases and J by 2 bases, 10 bases remained unmatched. The CDR3 DNA reads TGTGCCAGCAGCTTAGGAGTTCGGCGGGAGAGCGCCTACGAGCAGTACTTC. Its translation is CASSLGVRRESAYEQYF.

The J gene is TRBJ2-3, the V gene TRBV6-4; 8 bases align to TRBD1. The CDR3 length is 13 residues. With V trimmed by 3 bases and J by 11 bases, 7 bases remained unmatched. The germline V gene has CDR1 MRHNA and CDR2 SNTAGT. CDR3: CASSDGLDRVQYF. In DNA, the CDR3 is TGTGCCAGCAGTGATGGTTTGGACAGGGTGCAGTATTTT.

About this clone itself: In the same sample, other DNA sequences code for this CDR3. The chain is built from TRBV18 and TRBJ1-5; D is possibly TRBD1 (5 bases). V was clipped by 3 bases and J by 4 bases, with 7 bases between them. Germline V gene sequence: CDR1 KGHSH, CDR2 LQKENI. The CDR3 length is 13 residues. CDR3 sequence: CASSPQGNQPQHF. The CDR3 coding sequence is TGTGCCAGCTCACCTCAGGGTAATCAGCCCCAGCATTTT.

This clone was counted a few times. The chain couples TRBV5-1 to TRBJ2-2; tentatively, D is TRBD1 (6 bases). The CDR3 is made up of 16 amino acids. Deletions cut 5 bases from V and 0 bases from J, with 14 bases between. Germline lookup yields CDR1 SGHRS and CDR2 YFSETQ. The CDR3 sequence is CASSSTGTPNTGELFF. For the CDR3, the DNA is TGCGCCAGCAGTTCTACCGGGACACCGAACACCGGGGAGCTGTTTTTT.

In this sample, this clone turned up a few times. The chain carries TRBV19 and TRBJ2-3, with TRBD2 matching 10 bases. Trimming removed 7 bases from V and 4 bases from J; junction bases left unmatched: 5. Germline V gene lookup returns CDR1 LNHDA and CDR2 SQIVND (reference sequence). CDR3 length: 14 amino acids. CDR3 in amino acids: CASTSGSYPDTQYF. The CDR3 region has the DNA TGTGCCAGTACTAGCGGGAGTTATCCAGATACGCAGTATTTT.

The sample holds a few counts of this clone. This sequence joins TRBV7-9 and TRBJ2-3, with TRBD2 matching over 8 bases. This CDR3 comprises 15 residues. Germline V gene data show CDR1 as SEHNR and CDR2 as FQNEAQ (reference sequence). V was clipped by 1 base and J by 10 bases; unmatched bases: 10. The CDR3 bases are TGTGCCAGCAGCTTAGAAGGCGGGAGGATATCGGCGCAGTATTTT. This encodes CASSLEGGRISAQYF.

This clone occurred a few times. The V call is TRBV9, the J call TRBJ2-7; a weak D match, TRBD1 (5 bases). The germline V gene encodes CDR1 SGDLS and CDR2 YYNGEE. This CDR3 region has 14 residues. Trimming pared 0 bases from V and 3 bases from J, leaving 10 bases between. This CDR3 is CASSVGQGHYEQYF. The CDR3 DNA reads TGTGCCAGCAGCGTAGGGCAGGGCCACTACGAGCAGTACTTC.

This clone has just a few counts. The rearrangement joins TRBV11-2 to TRBJ2-7; 7 bases match TRBD1. The junction had 4 bases not matched to a gene; V was cut back by 2 bases and J by 3 bases. Germline V gene data show CDR1 as SGHAT and CDR2 as FQNNGV. The CDR3 covers 14 residues. CDR3 loop: CASSLSPGGYEQYF. The CDR3 coding sequence is TGTGCCAGCAGCTTATCGCCAGGGGGCTACGAGCAGTACTTC.

The table lists this clone with a few counts. The chain is built from TRBV7-9 and TRBJ2-1; 12 nucleotides line up with TRBD1. Germline CDR1 is SEHNR and CDR2 is FQNEAQ (reference sequence). After removal of 5 bases from V and 8 bases from J, the junction contained 7 bases not matched to a gene. CDR3 size: 15 residues. In nucleotides, the CDR3 is TGTGCCAGCAGCCTCCGGGACAGGGGGCTGTATGAGCAGTTCTTC. Translated: CASSLRDRGLYEQFF.

The J gene is TRBJ2-3, the V gene TRBV28; the match to TRBD2 covers 9 bases. V shed 6 bases, J shed 4 bases, and the junction held 11 bases outside the gene matches. Per germline, CDR1 MDHEN and CDR2 SYDVKM. This CDR3 contains 16 residues. Here the CDR3 DNA reads TGTGCCAGCAGCGAAATAGCGGGAGTCCACCCAGATACGCAGTATTTT. Translation: CASSEIAGVHPDTQYF.

The chain uses TRBV18 and TRBJ2-2; the match to TRBD2 covers 15 bases. V trimming: 3 bases; J trimming: 4 bases; junction bases outside the gene matches: 6. The germline gives CDR1 KGHSH, CDR2 LQKENI. This CDR3 is 18 amino acids long. The CDR3 nucleotides are TGTGCCAGCTCACCCGGGACTAGCGGGAGGTTTCGCACCGGGGAGCTGTTTTTT. It translates to CASSPGTSGRFRTGELFF.

The rearrangement joins TRBV7-7 to TRBJ2-1; possibly TRBD1 for D (8 bases). The V gene lost 4 bases and the J gene lost 12 bases, with 16 bases spanning the gap. Germline CDR1 and CDR2: SSHAT and FNYEAQ (reference sequence). This CDR3 region has 13 residues. The CDR3 loop reads CASSSDRGGGQFF. Written as DNA, the CDR3 is TGTGCCAGCAGCTCCGACAGGGGAGGGGGGCAGTTCTTC.

This chain uses TRBV19 with TRBJ1-4; D not certain. V lost 3 bases and J 7 bases, leaving 12 bases between the germline ends. CDR1 is LNHDA, CDR2 SQIVND, per germline (reference sequence). The CDR3 has 14 residues. The CDR3 loop is CASSIGVGPEKLFF. The CDR3 region has the DNA TGTGCCAGTAGTATCGGTGTTGGGCCTGAAAAACTGTTTTTT.

This clone was seen a handful of times. The V call is TRBV4-3, the J call TRBJ1-5, with D perhaps TRBD1 (6 bases). This CDR3 is 15 amino acids long. Deletions cut 0 bases from V and 4 bases from J, with 10 bases between. CDR1 and CDR2 from the germline V gene are LGHNA and YSLEER. The CDR3 reads CASSQEITGNQPQHF. In DNA, the CDR3 is TGCGCCAGCAGCCAAGAGATCACAGGGAATCAGCCCCAGCATTTT.

This chain uses TRBV6-5 with TRBJ1-1, with a weak D call TRBD1 (6 bases). From germline, CDR1 is MNHEY and CDR2 SVGAGI. This CDR3 is 16 amino acids long. Trimming cost V 0 bases and J 4 bases, with 15 bases left between them. CDR3 DNA: TGTGCCAGCAGTTACTCGACGGGCAGGGGATCCACTGAAGCTTTCTTT. Protein sequence: CASSYSTGRGSTEAFF.

The rearrangement links TRBV6-5 to TRBJ1-1; no clear D gene. V was trimmed by 9 bases and J by 2 bases, leaving 13 bases between them. The CDR3 runs 13 residues. Germline V lookup: CDR1 MNHEY, CDR2 SVGAGI. The CDR3 loop reads CARGKEINTEAFF. The CDR3, as DNA: TGTGCCAGAGGAAAGGAGATCAACACTGAAGCTTTCTTT.

This clone was seen a handful of times. The rearrangement links TRBV6-1 to TRBJ2-5, with 11 bases fitting TRBD2. Unmatched junction bases numbered 1, after V lost 2 bases and J lost 2 bases. Germline V gives CDR1 MNHNS, CDR2 SASEGT. This CDR3 contains 15 residues. CDR3 protein: CASSEIAGGQETQYF. The CDR3 nucleotides read TGTGCCAGCAGTGAAATAGCGGGAGGGCAAGAGACCCAGTACTTC.

There are a few counts of this clone. The chain combines TRBV15 with TRBJ1-4; possibly TRBD1 for D (5 bases). V lost 5 bases to trimming and J lost 5 bases, with 12 bases between them. The CDR3 is 14 amino acids. Germline CDR1 and CDR2: LNHNV and YYDKDF (reference sequence). CDR3: CATSFRAGNEKLFF. For the CDR3, the DNA is TGTGCCACCAGCTTTAGGGCAGGGAATGAAAAACTGTTTTTT.

This clone occurred a few times. The rearrangement links TRBV28 to TRBJ2-7; 8 bases are shared with TRBD2. The ends lost 7 bases at V and 0 bases at J; junction bases unmatched: 8. Looked up from germline, CDR1 is MDHEN and CDR2 is SYDVKM. The CDR3 consists of 15 residues. The CDR3 loop reads CASTFIGTSSYEQYF. The CDR3 nucleotides are TGTGCCAGCACCTTTATTGGGACTAGCTCCTACGAGCAGTACTTC.

The table lists this clone with a few counts. V usage is TRBV19 and J usage is TRBJ1-5; D possibly corresponds to TRBD1 (5 bases). Trimming left V 4 bases short and J 0 bases short, with 10 bases between. CDR3 length equals 15 residues. Germline V gene data show CDR1 as LNHDA and CDR2 as SQIVND (reference sequence). The CDR3 nucleotides are TGTGCCAGTAGTAAGGGGATTTATAGCAATCAGCCCCAGCATTTT. Its translation is CASSKGIYSNQPQHF.